This entry describes one T cell receptor (beta chain). These data originate in a study of blood T cell repertoires in COVID-19. Clones were read by immunoSEQ multiplex PCR, and TCRdb kept only the in-frame ones, dropping some. The table includes around 230,000 clones, roughly 85% detected once. The CDR3 is 14 amino acids. The V gene lost 4 bases and the J gene lost 0 bases, with 10 bases spanning the gap. CDR1 is MNHEY and CDR2 is SMNVEV in the germline V gene (reference sequence). The V gene is TRBV27, the J gene TRBJ2-7; weak D call: TRBD1 (6 bases). The sample was peripheral blood. This receptor was taken from a middle-aged woman with active or convalescent COVID-19. DNA for the CDR3: TGTGCCAGCAGTTCACAGGGAAGCTCCTACGAGCAGTACTTC. Its protein product is CASSSQGSSYEQYF.